The present entry profiles one T cell receptor (beta chain) with its context. What it recognizes is unknown. The definition of stable Graves' hyperthyroidism was no ophthalmopathy progression within 18 months. Amplification of TCR beta CDR3 regions was performed using RNA transcripts as template. The HTBI primer set drove a first-round RT-PCR of the TCR CDR3. TCRdb re-called the multiplex PCR reads through MiXCR, storing one row per CDR3 protein. The table includes over 700,000 distinct CDR3 sequences, 35% detected once. These data are taken from a study of T cells in Graves' hyperthyroidism and ophthalmopathy. The study, taken as a whole, reports: For ophthalmopathy, model prediction preceded onset by a median about 6 months. Most thyroid-expanded clonotypes above 0.001 were also found in blood.

Germline V CDR1 and CDR2: MNHEY, SVGEGT. This CDR3 comprises 16 residues. V gave up 1 base and J gave up 8 bases, with 20 bases separating them. The chain recombines TRBV6-2 or TRBV6-3 with TRBJ1-2; a weak D match, TRBD1 (5 bases). The TCR comes from a woman in her forties with Graves' hyperthyroidism. Sequences were obtained from blood. The DNA of the CDR3 is TGTGCCAGCAGTTACTGGATGACGGCAGGGAATGGCGGCTACACCTTC. Its translation: CASSYWMTAGNGGYTF.